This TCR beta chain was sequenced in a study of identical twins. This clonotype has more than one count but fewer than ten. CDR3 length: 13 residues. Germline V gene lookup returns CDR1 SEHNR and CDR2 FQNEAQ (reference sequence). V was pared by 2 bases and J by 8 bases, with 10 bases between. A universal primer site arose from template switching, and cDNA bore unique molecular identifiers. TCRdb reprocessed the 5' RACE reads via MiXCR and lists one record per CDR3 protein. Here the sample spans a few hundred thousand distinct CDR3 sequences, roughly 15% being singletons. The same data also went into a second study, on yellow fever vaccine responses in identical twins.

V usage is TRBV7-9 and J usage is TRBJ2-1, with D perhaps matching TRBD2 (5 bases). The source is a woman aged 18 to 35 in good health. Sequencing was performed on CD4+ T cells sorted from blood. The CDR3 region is CASSLTSVYEQFF. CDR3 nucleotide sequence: TGTGCCAGCAGCTTAACTAGTGTGTATGAGCAGTTCTTC.